This TCR beta chain was identified in a study of shared clonotypes between healthy human individuals. Study-wide background: Three plates were used per donor for CD4 naive, three for CD4 memory, two for CD8 naive and one for CD8 memory.

General study points: Non-shared clonotypes displayed generation probabilities falling below those of clonotypes present in all four donors.

With CCR7-negative CD45RA+ TemRA cells, CD45RO+ cells were combined in CD8 memory. Deep was the level at which the assay was run. Profiled with immunoSEQ multiplex PCR; TCRdb holds only in-frame clones, not every one. The table records about 380,000 clones, roughly 96% of them present only once. On this clone itself: Its target is unknown.

The CDR3 loop spans 16 amino acids. CDR1 SGHAT and CDR2 FQNNGV come from the germline V gene. V was shortened by 0 bases and J by 3 bases, with 14 bases between the two germline ends. The specimen sequenced was memory CD8+ T cells sorted from blood. Subset indicated: CD45RO+ cells pooled with CCR7-negative TemRA cells. The rearrangement joins TRBV11-2 to TRBJ2-5; D ambiguous. This TCR came from a man aged 30 to 39 in good health. The chain's CDR3 is CASSLDFSWAEETQYF. The CDR3, as DNA: TGTGCCAGCAGCTTAGATTTTTCGTGGGCCGAAGAGACCCAGTACTTC.